This T cell receptor beta chain came from a study of blood T cell repertoires in COVID-19. In the study overall: Sites in the United States, Italy and Spain provided acute and convalescent COVID-19 samples.

This clone has only one observation. At one end, the junction sequence differs from germline, possibly due to a read error. Authors' methods: The authors estimated nucleated cell counts from reference gene primer amplification. Some clones are missing from TCRdb's copy, which holds only in-frame ones; the method was immunoSEQ multiplex PCR. The V and J calls and clone size were taken over from that table, and D and trimming were inferred from the DNA. The profile shows tens of thousands of clones, about four fifths of them singletons. Germline-derived CDR1 and CDR2 are SGHRS and YFSETQ. CDR3 length: 15 residues.

The specimen was peripheral blood. The chain carries TRBV5-1 and TRBJ2-7, with a possible D match to TRBD1 (6 bases). The receptor was isolated from a man aged 35-49 years with acute or convalescent COVID-19. The CDR3 DNA reads TGCGCCAGCAGGTTGGGTTCTCGGGACATCTACGAGCAGTACTTC. Amino acid sequence: CASRLGSRDIYEQYF.